This T cell receptor (beta chain) stems from a study of cytomegalovirus exposure and HLA in healthy donors. V lost 5 bases, J lost 6 bases, and 14 bases lay in between. The CDR3 has 14 residues. The germline V gene encodes CDR1 PRHDT and CDR2 FYEKMQ (reference sequence). The PCR contained 60 Vbeta and 13 Jbeta primers. TCRdb's table, derived via immunoSEQ multiplex PCR, lists solely in-frame clones and lacks some. The table lists about 96,000 clones, approximately 75% of them singletons. The sample comprised PBMCs. The clonotype was recovered from a female donor in good health and CMV-seropositive. J is TRBJ2-1 and V is TRBV13; D may be TRBD2 (6 bases). CDR3 protein: CASSARAGLNEQFF. In DNA form, the CDR3 reads TGTGCCAGCAGCGCCCGGGCGGGGCTCAATGAGCAGTTCTTC.